The entry that follows covers one TCR beta chain sequence. This specimen belongs to a study of OX40 agonist ivuxolimab in advanced cancers. The data were produced by immunoSEQ multiplex PCR, yet TCRdb's version contains in-frame clones alone and is incomplete. Among about 98,000 clones, around nine tenths were seen once, and the ten largest hold over 0.4%. The sequence came from an adult with an advanced solid tumor such as melanoma, head and neck, liver or kidney cancer. This material consisted of CD4+ or CD8+ T cells sorted from blood, taken in a trial of the OX40 agonist ivuxolimab.

The CDR3 reads CAIRKGQGGETQYF. The DNA of the CDR3 is TGTGCCATCAGGAAGGGACAGGGAGGAGAGACCCAGTACTTC. The V and J genes are TRBV10-3 and TRBJ2-5, with 9 bases identical to TRBD1. The CDR3 contains 14 residues. Trimming removed 6 bases from V and 4 bases from J; junction bases left unmatched: 6. Germline V gene data show CDR1 as ENHRY and CDR2 as SYGVKD.